This T cell receptor beta chain came from a study of Tregs in tolerant kidney transplant recipients. Some clones are missing from TCRdb's copy, which holds only in-frame ones; the method was immunoSEQ multiplex PCR. Among approximately 67,000 clones, roughly 92% were seen once, and the ten largest hold 11%. V gave up 1 base and J gave up 5 bases; unmatched junction bases: 6. This CDR3 comprises 15 residues. The V gene's germline CDR1 is PRHDT and CDR2 FYEKMQ (reference sequence). The chain recombines TRBV13 with TRBJ1-1, with 8 positions matching TRBD1. Here the sequenced sample was CD8+ T cells from blood, taken before the transplant. This TCR came from a human donor who received a combined kidney and bone marrow transplant. CDR3 DNA sequence: TGTGCCAGCAGCTTAGCCACAGGGGGAGAAACTGAAGCTTTCTTT. Amino acid sequence: CASSLATGGETEAFF.